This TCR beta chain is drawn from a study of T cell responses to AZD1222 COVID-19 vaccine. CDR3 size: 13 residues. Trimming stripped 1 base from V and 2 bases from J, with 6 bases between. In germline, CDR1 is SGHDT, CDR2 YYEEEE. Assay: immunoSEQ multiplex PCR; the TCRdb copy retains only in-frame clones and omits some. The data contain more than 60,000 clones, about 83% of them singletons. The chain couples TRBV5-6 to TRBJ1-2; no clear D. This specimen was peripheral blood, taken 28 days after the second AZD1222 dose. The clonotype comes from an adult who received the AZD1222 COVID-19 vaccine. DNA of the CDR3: TGTGCCAGCAGCTTGCAACCCAACTATGGCTACACCTTC. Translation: CASSLQPNYGYTF.